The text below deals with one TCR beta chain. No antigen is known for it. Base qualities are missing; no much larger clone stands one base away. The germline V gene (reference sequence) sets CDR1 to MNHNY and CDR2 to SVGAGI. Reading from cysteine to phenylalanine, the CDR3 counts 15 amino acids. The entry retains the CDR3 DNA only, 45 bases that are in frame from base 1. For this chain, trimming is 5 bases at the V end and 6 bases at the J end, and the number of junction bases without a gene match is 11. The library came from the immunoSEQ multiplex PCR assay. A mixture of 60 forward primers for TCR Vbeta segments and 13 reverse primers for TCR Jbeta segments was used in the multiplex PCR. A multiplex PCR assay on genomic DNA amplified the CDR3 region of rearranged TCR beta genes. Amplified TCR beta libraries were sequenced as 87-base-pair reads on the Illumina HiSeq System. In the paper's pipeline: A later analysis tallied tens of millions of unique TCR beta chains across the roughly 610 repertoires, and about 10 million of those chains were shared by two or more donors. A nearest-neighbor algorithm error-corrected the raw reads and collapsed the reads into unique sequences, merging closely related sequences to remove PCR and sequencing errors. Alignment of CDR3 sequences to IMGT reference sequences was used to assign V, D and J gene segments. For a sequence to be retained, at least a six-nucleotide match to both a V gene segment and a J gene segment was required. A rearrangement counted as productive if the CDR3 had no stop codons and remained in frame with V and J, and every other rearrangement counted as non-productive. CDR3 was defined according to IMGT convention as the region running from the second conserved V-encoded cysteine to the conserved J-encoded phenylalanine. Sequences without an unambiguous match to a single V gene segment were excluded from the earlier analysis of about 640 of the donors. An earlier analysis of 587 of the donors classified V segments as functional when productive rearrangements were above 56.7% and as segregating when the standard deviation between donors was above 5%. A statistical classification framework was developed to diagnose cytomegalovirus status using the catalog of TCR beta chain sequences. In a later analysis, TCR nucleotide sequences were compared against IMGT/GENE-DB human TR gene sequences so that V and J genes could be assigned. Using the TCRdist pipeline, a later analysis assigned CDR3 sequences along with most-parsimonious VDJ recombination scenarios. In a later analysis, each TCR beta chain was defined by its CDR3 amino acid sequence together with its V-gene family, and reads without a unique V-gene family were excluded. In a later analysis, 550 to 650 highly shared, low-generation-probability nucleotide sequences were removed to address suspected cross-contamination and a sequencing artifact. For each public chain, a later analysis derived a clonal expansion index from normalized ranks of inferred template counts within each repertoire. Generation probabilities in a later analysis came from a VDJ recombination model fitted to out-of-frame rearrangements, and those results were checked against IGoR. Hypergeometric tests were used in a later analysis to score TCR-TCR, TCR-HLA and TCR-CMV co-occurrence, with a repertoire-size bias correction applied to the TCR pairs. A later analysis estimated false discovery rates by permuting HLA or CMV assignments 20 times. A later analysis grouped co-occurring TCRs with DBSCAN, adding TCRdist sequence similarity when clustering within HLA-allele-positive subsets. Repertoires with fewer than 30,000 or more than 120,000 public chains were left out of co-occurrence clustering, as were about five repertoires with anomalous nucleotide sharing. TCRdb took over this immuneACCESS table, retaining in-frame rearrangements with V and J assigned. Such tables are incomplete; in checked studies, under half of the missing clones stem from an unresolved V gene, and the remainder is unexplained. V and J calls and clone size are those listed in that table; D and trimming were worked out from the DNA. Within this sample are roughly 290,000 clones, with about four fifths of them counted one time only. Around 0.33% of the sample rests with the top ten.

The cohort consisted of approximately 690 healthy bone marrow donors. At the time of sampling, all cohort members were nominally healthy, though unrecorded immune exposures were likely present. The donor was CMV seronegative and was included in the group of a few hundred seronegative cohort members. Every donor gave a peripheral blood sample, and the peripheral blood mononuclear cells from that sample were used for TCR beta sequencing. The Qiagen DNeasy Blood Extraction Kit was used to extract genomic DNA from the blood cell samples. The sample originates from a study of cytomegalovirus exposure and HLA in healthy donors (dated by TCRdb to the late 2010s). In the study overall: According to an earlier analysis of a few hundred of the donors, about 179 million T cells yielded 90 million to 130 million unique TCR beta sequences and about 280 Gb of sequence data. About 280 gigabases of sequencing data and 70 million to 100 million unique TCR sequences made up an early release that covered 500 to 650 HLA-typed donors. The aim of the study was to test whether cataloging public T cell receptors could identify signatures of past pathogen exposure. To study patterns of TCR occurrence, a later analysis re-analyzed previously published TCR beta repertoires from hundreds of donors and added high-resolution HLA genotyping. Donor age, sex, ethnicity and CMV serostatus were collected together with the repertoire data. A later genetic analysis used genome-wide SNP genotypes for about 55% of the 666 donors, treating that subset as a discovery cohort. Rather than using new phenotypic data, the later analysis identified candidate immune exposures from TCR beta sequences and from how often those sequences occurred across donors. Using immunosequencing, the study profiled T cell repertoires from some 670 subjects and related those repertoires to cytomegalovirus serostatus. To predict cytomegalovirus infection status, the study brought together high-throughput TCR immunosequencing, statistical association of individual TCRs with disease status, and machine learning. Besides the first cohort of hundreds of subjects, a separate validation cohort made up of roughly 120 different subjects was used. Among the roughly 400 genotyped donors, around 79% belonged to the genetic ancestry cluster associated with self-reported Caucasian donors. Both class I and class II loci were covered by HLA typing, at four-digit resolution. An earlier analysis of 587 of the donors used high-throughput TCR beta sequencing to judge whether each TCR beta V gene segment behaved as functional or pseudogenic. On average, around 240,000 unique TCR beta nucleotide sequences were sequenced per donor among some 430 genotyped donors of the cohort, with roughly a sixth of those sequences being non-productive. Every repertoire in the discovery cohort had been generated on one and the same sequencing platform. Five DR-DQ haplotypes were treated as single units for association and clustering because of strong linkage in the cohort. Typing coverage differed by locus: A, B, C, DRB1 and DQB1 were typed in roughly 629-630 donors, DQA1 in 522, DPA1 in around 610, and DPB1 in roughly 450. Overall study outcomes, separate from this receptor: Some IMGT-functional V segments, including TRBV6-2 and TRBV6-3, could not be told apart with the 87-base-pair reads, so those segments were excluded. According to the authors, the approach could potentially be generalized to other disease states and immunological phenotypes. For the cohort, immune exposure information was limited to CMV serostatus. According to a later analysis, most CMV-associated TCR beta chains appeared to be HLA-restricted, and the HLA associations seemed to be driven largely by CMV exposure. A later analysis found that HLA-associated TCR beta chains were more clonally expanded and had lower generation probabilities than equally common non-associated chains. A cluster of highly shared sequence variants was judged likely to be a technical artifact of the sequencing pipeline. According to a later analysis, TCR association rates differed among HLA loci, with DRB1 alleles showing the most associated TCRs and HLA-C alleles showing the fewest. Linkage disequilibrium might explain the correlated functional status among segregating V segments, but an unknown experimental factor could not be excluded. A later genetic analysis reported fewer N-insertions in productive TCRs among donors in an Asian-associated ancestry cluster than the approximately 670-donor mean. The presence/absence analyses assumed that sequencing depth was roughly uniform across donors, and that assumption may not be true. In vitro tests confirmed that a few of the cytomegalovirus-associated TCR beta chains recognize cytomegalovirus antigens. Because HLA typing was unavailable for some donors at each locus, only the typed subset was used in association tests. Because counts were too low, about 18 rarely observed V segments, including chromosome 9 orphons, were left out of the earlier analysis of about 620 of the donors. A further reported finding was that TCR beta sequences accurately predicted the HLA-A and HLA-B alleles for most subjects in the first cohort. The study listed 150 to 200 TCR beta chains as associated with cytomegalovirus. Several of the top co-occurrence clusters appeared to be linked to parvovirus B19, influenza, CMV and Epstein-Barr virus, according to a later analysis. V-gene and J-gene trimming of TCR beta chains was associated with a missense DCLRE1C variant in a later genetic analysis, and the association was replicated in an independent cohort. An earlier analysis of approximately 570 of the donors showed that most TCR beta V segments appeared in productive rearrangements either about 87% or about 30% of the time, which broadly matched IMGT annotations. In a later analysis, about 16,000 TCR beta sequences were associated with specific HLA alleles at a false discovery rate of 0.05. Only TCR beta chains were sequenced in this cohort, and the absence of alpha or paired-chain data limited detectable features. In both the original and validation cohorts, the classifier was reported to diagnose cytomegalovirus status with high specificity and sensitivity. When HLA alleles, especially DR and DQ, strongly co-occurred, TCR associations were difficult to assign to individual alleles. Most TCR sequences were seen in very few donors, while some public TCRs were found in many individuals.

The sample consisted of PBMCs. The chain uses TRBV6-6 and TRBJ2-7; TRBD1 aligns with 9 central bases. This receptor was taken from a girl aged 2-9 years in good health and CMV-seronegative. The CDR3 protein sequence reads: CASSAAGQGVSEQYF. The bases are TGTGCCAGCAGTGCCGCGGGACAGGGAGTCTCCGAGCAGTACTTC.